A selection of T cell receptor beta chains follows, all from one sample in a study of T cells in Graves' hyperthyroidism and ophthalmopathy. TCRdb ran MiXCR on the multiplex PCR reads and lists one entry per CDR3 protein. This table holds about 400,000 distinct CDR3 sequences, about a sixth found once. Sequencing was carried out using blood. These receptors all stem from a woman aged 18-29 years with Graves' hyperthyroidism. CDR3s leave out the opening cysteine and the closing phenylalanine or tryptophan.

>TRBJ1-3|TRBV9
ASSVEGGGSGNTIY
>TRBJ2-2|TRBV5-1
ASSSVSGLNTGELF
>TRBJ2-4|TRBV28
ASSFPRRRDGTKNIQY
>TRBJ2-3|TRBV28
ASSLQQDSTDTQY
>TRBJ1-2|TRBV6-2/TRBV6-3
ASSSTSDSIYGYT
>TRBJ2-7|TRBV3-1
ASSQDTASGSRY
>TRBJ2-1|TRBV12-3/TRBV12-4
ASSDHVRGTRGRDEQF
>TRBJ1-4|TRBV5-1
ASSFQGETNEKLF
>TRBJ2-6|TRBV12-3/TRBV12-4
ASSISGAGANVLT
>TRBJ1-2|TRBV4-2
ASSQAHGANYGYT
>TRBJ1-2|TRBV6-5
ASSYSIFGLGGYT